These T cell receptor beta chains were read from a single sample in a study of cytomegalovirus exposure and HLA in healthy donors. Profiling relied on immunoSEQ multiplex PCR, and the TCRdb table lists in-frame clones only, not all of them. The sample includes 90,000 to 150,000 clones, roughly 69% of them seen just once. The sequenced sample was PBMCs. Receptors originate from a human donor in good health. Each CDR3 is given with its conserved first and last residue. A D gene is named only where the DNA matches it firmly. Rows give clone size only sometimes, using once, few, many, or a class for an expanded clone.

D	V	J	size	CDR3	DNA
TRBD1	TRBV9	TRBJ2-5	once	CASSVEQGAGTQYF	TGTGCCAGCAGCGTAGAACAGGGGGCAGGGACCCAGTACTTC
.	TRBV4-1	TRBJ2-2	.	CASSQVRLAAGELFF	TGCGCCAGCAGCCAAGTGCGACTTGCGGCCGGGGAGCTGTTTTTT
TRBD1	TRBV7-9	TRBJ1-2	.	CASSEGTGRGYTF	TGTGCCAGCAGCGAGGGGACAGGTCGAGGCTACACCTTC
TRBD1	TRBV15	TRBJ2-3	.	CATSRDGDSFDTDTQYF	TGTGCCACCAGCAGAGATGGGGACAGCTTCGACACAGATACGCAGTATTTT
.	TRBV13	TRBJ1-3	.	CASSLGDGRGNTIYF	TGTGCCAGCAGCTTAGGAGATGGCAGGGGAAACACCATATATTTT
TRBD1	TRBV11-1	TRBJ2-5	.	CASSSGQGGGTVYF	TGTGCCAGCAGCTCAGGACAGGGTGGTGGGACAGTGTACTTC
.	TRBV5-1	TRBJ2-1	.	CASSPDRFNEQFF	TGCGCCAGCAGCCCTGACAGGTTCAATGAGCAGTTCTTC
.	TRBV5-1	TRBJ1-1	once	CASSAQGRRLNTEAFF	TGCGCCAGCAGCGCACAGGGTCGGAGGCTGAACACTGAAGCTTTCTTT
.	TRBV19	TRBJ1-1	.	CASSIRGQGTEAFF	TGTGCCAGTAGTATTCGCGGCCAGGGAACTGAAGCTTTCTTT
.	TRBV27	TRBJ1-2	.	CASSDRINYGYTF	TGTGCCAGCAGTGACAGAATAAACTATGGCTACACCTTC
.	TRBV19	TRBJ2-7	.	CASSTWSREQYF	TGTGCCAGTAGTACATGGAGCCGCGAGCAGTACTTC
.	TRBV12-5	TRBJ1-1	.	CASGLQGQGAFF	TGTGCTAGTGGTTTGCAGGGGCAGGGGGCTTTCTTT
TRBD1	TRBV28	TRBJ1-3	.	CASRTGPGNTIYF	TGTGCCAGCAGGACAGGGCCCGGAAACACCATATATTTT
TRBD2	TRBV4-1	TRBJ2-1	.	CASSQTSGASYNEQFF	TGCGCCAGCAGCCAAACTAGCGGGGCGTCCTACAATGAGCAGTTCTTC
TRBD2	TRBV9	TRBJ2-5	.	CASSGGLAGGRETQYF	TGTGCCAGCAGCGGGGGACTAGCGGGGGGTCGAGAGACCCAGTACTTC
TRBD1	TRBV30	TRBJ1-5	few	CAWRHRDRDDQPQHF	TGTGCCTGGAGACACCGGGACAGGGATGATCAGCCCCAGCATTTT
TRBD2	TRBV2	TRBJ2-1	.	CASSPLAGESYNEQFF	TGTGCCAGCAGCCCACTAGCGGGGGAGAGCTACAATGAGCAGTTCTTC
TRBD1	TRBV2	TRBJ2-1	.	CASSERGTGGGIEQFF	TGTGCCAGCAGTGAACGTGGGACAGGGGGTGGGATTGAGCAGTTCTTC
.	TRBV29-1	TRBJ2-7	.	CSVEGGGRVDEQYF	TGCAGCGTTGAGGGGGGTGGCAGGGTGGACGAGCAGTACTTC
.	TRBV7-2	TRBJ2-5	.	CASSLGPGVETQYF	TGTGCCAGCAGCTTAGGTCCAGGGGTCGAGACCCAGTACTTC
TRBD1	TRBV6-1	TRBJ2-3	.	CASSGTGLADTQYF	TGTGCCAGCAGTGGGACAGGGTTGGCAGATACGCAGTATTTT
.	TRBV7-2	TRBJ2-5	few	CASSVLRETQYF	TGTGCCAGCAGCGTACTTCGAGAGACCCAGTACTTC
.	TRBV6-5	TRBJ1-5	.	CASSPLGRNQPQHF	TGTGCCAGCAGTCCCCTTGGCAGGAATCAGCCCCAGCATTTT
TRBD2	TRBV15	TRBJ2-7	.	CATSRGWGLAGEQYF	TGTGCCACCAGCAGAGGGTGGGGACTAGCGGGGGAGCAGTACTTC
.	TRBV30	TRBJ2-2	.	CAWSKGLLTGELFF	TGTGCCTGGAGTAAAGGACTCCTCACCGGGGAGCTGTTTTTT
.	TRBV6-5	TRBJ2-2	.	CASSYLGRANTGELFF	TGTGCCAGCAGTTACCTGGGCAGGGCTAACACCGGGGAGCTGTTTTTT
TRBD2	TRBV18	TRBJ2-1	once	CASSPLIAGSYNEQFF	TGTGCCAGCTCACCACTTATAGCGGGCTCCTACAATGAGCAGTTCTTC
.	TRBV27	TRBJ1-6	.	CASSFGQGASSPLHF	TGTGCCAGCAGTTTTGGGCAGGGTGCGAGTTCACCCCTCCACTTT
.	TRBV19	TRBJ1-1	few	CASRPGGGRETEAFF	TGTGCCAGTAGACCTGGGGGGGGCCGTGAGACTGAAGCTTTCTTT
.	TRBV6-5	TRBJ1-1	few	CASSSLRGNTEAFF	TGTGCCAGCAGTTCTCTAAGGGGGAACACTGAAGCTTTCTTT
.	TRBV10-3	TRBJ1-2	.	CAIHGGGRGYTF	TGTGCCATCCACGGGGGGGGACGTGGCTACACCTTC
TRBD1	TRBV27	TRBJ1-1	.	CASSLRDRKEAFF	TGTGCCAGTAGTCTCAGGGACAGGAAGGAAGCTTTCTTT
.	TRBV28	TRBJ2-7	.	CASSFKLVLPSYEQYF	TGTGCCAGCAGTTTTAAGTTAGTTTTGCCCTCCTACGAGCAGTACTTC
.	TRBV19	TRBJ1-3	few	CASSISPPSIAGNTIYF	TGTGCCAGTAGTATCTCACCCCCATCAATAGCTGGAAACACCATATATTTT
TRBD1	TRBV5-6	TRBJ2-7	.	CASSTGTGAYEQYF	TGTGCCAGCAGCACCGGGACAGGGGCCTACGAGCAGTACTTC
TRBD1	TRBV12-5	TRBJ1-2	once	CASGSHRDSHNYGYTF	TGTGCTAGTGGTTCCCATCGGGACAGCCATAACTATGGCTACACCTTC
TRBD1	TRBV7-2	TRBJ2-1	.	CASSLQGAPENEQFF	TGTGCCAGCAGCTTACAGGGGGCCCCTGAGAATGAGCAGTTCTTC
.	TRBV6-1	TRBJ2-2	.	CASSDREQILNTGELFF	TGTGCCAGCAGTGACAGGGAACAAATTTTAAACACCGGGGAGCTGTTTTTT
TRBD1	TRBV11-2	TRBJ1-1	.	CASSTPGTGRTEAFF	TGTGCCAGCAGCACCCCCGGGACAGGGCGGACTGAAGCTTTCTTT
TRBD2	TRBV5-4	TRBJ2-1	.	CASSPRVGEGREQFF	TGTGCCAGCAGCCCCCGAGTTGGGGAGGGCCGTGAGCAGTTCTTC
.	TRBV29-1	TRBJ1-2	.	CSVEDNNYGYTF	TGCAGCGTTGAAGACAATAACTATGGCTACACCTTC
TRBD1	TRBV28	TRBJ1-5	.	CASSIATGEGQPQHF	TGTGCCAGCAGTATAGCAACAGGGGAAGGTCAGCCCCAGCATTTT
TRBD1	TRBV15	TRBJ1-2	.	CATSTGQGVGGYTF	TGTGCCACCAGCACGGGACAGGGGGTCGGAGGCTACACCTTC
TRBD1	TRBV27	TRBJ2-7	.	CASSLEQGAYEQYF	TGTGCCAGCAGTTTAGAACAGGGGGCCTACGAGCAGTACTTC
.	TRBV2	TRBJ1-1	.	CATLTGPGRNTEAFF	TGTGCCACCCTGACAGGACCCGGTAGGAACACTGAAGCTTTCTTT
TRBD2	TRBV6-1	TRBJ2-1	.	CASRIMTSGRFEQFF	TGTGCCAGCAGGATAATGACTAGCGGGAGATTTGAGCAGTTCTTC
TRBD2	TRBV11-2	TRBJ2-1	.	CASSFEGLAGVEQFF	TGTGCCAGCAGCTTCGAGGGACTAGCGGGAGTCGAGCAGTTCTTC
.	TRBV29-1	TRBJ1-1	.	CSVDDSSTEAFF	TGCAGCGTTGATGACAGCAGCACTGAAGCTTTCTTT
TRBD1	TRBV29-1	TRBJ1-1	.	CRTDRDPVEAFF	TGCAGGACAGACAGGGATCCCGTTGAAGCTTTCTTT
TRBD2	TRBV7-2	TRBJ2-7	.	CASSYGTSDPGDF	TGTGCCAGCAGCTACGGGACTAGCGATCCGGGGGACTTC